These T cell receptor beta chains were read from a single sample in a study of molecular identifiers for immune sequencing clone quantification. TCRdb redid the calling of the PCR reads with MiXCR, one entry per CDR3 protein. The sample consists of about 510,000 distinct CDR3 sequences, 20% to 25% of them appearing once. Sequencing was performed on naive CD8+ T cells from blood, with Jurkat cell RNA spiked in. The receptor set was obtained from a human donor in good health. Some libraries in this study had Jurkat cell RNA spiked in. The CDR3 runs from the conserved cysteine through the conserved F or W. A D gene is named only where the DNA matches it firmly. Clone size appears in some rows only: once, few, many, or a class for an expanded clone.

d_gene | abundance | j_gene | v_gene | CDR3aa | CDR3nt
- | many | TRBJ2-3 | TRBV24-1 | CATSDSGDLGPDTQYF | TGTGCCACCAGTGATTCCGGGGACCTGGGCCCAGATACGCAGTATTTT
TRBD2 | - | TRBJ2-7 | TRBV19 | CASSIFAGDGEQYF | TGTGCCAGTAGTATTTTTGCGGGAGACGGGGAGCAGTACTTC
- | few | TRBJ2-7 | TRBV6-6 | CASSSTHGEQYF | TGTGCCAGCAGCTCCACGCACGGCGAGCAGTACTTC
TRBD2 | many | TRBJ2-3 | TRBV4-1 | CASSQDGLAGADTQYF | TGCGCCAGCAGCCAAGACGGTCTAGCGGGGGCAGATACGCAGTATTTT
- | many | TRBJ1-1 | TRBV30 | CAWSVSRTTEAFF | TGTGCCTGGAGTGTATCTAGGACCACCGAAGCTTTCTTT
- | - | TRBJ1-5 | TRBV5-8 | CASSLVGRGNQPQHF | TGTGCCAGCAGCTTGGTCGGCAGGGGCAATCAGCCCCAGCATTTT
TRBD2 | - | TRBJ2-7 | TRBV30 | CAWGAGLAGPSSYEQYF | TGTGCCTGGGGTGCGGGACTAGCGGGCCCGAGCTCCTACGAGCAGTACTTC
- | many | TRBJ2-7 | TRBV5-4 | CASSATSYEQYF | TGTGCCAGCTCGGCTACATCCTACGAGCAGTACTTC
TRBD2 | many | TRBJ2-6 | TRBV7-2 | CASSIWTSGGYSGANVLTF | TGTGCCAGCAGCATCTGGACTAGCGGGGGCTACTCTGGGGCCAACGTCCTGACTTTC
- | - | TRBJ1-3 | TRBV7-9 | CASRHRTGGNTIYF | TGTGCCAGCAGGCACCGGACGGGTGGAAACACCATATATTTT
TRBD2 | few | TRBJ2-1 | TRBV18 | CASSRPGTRSHDEQFF | TGTGCCAGCTCCCGACCCGGGACTAGGAGTCACGATGAGCAGTTCTTC